The present T cell receptor (beta chain) was sequenced within a study of radiation and T cells in renal cell carcinoma. V shed 6 bases, J shed 3 bases, and the junction held 5 bases outside the gene matches. The V gene's germline CDR1 is SQVTM and CDR2 ANQGSEA. This CDR3 has 13 residues. Time point: baseline pretreatment blood. The treatment is: 15 Gy SBRT to primary tumor, nephrectomy 4 weeks later. After SBRT, blood was collected at 2 and 4 weeks, plus baseline. The patient's renal cell carcinoma had clear cell pathology. Sequenced by immunoSEQ multiplex PCR; TCRdb stores in-frame clones only, minus some. The data hold 130,000 to 150,000 clones, with about 88% observed a single time. Points on this clone: Its specificity is not known.

General study findings and limits: Top tumor clonotypes rose in blood 2 weeks post-radiation, then contracted. Without pretreatment biopsies, baseline tumor clonotype presence was undetermined.

The clonotype originates from a woman in her fifties or sixties with renal cell carcinoma. V is TRBV29-1 and J is TRBJ1-5; 7 bases agree with TRBD1. Sequencing was performed on blood, taken from a patient whose treatment included radiotherapy and nephrectomy. In nucleotides, the CDR3 is TGCAGCGTCGGACAGGACTCCAATCAGCCCCAGCATTTT. Amino acids: CSVGQDSNQPQHF.